The clone carrying this T cell receptor (beta chain) was detected ten times or more. With 3 bases removed from V and 0 bases from J, the gap between germline ends came to 12 bases. Germline loops: CDR1 SGHTA, CDR2 FQGNSA. There are 15 residues in the CDR3. Amplified material comprised TCR beta CDR3 regions derived from RNA transcripts. Second-round multiplex PCR came after first-round RT-PCR with HTBI primers. TCRdb passed the multiplex PCR reads through MiXCR, listing each CDR3 protein once. The data show about 1.2 million distinct CDR3 sequences, around a third seen once. This entry is derived from a study of Graves' ophthalmopathy and Graves' hyperthyroidism.

Sequences were obtained from peripheral blood or thyroid tissue (not recorded which). This sequence was found in an adult man with Graves' hyperthyroidism. V and J are TRBV7-2 and TRBJ2-7; the D gene could be TRBD1 or TRBD2 (5 bases each). The DNA of the CDR3 is TGTGCCAGCAGCTTTGTCGGGGACCACTCCTACGAGCAGTACTTC. Protein sequence: CASSFVGDHSYEQYF.